This T cell receptor (beta chain) was retrieved from a study of CD8 T cells in ankylosing spondylitis. Regarding this clonotype: Its antigen is as yet unknown.

Overall study findings and caveats: The authors reported significant enrichment of disease-linked clones in matched ankylosing spondylitis synovial fluid. Among TCR beta sequences, a motif of fewer than 10 highly homologous variants appeared characteristic of ankylosing spondylitis blood.

The CDR3 runs to 17 residues. CDR1 and CDR2 from the germline V gene are MNHNS and SASEGT. The V gene lost 3 bases and the J gene lost 0 bases, with 12 bases spanning the gap. TCRdb ran MiXCR on the 5' RACE reads and lists one entry per CDR3 protein. The repertoire has 240,000 or so distinct CDR3 sequences, around 7.8% of them found once; the top ten carry over 6.5%. The sequence derives from a male donor with ankylosing spondylitis or in good health (not recorded which). The chain employs TRBV6-1 and TRBJ1-6; no definite D call. Sequencing was performed on blood, either unsorted or a sorted T cell fraction (not recorded which). The DNA of the CDR3 is TGTGCCAGCAGTGAGGTCCTGTTGAGCTCCTATAATTCACCCCTCCACTTT. Its protein is CASSEVLLSSYNSPLHF.